These 9 T cell receptor beta chains were sequenced from one sample in a study of OX40 agonist ivuxolimab in advanced cancers. Some clones are missing from TCRdb's copy, which holds only in-frame ones; the method was immunoSEQ multiplex PCR. The data contain about 43,000 clones, approximately 86% of them singletons. The sequencing here drew on CD4+ or CD8+ T cells sorted from blood, taken in a trial of the OX40 agonist ivuxolimab. The receptors here all came from an adult with an advanced solid tumor such as melanoma, head and neck, liver or kidney cancer.

The chain employs TRBV27 and TRBJ1-1; maybe TRBD1 (6 bases). V lost 6 bases to trimming and J lost 6 bases, with 23 bases between them. CDR1 and CDR2 (germline): MNHEY, SMNVEV (reference sequence). The CDR3 has 16 residues. The CDR3 bases are TGTGCCAGCAGCCCATTAGGGGGTCTGGGGGTGGCTGAAGCTTTCTTT. This codes for CASSPLGGLGVAEAFF.

V is TRBV6-5 and J is TRBJ1-5, with 7 bases aligning to TRBD1. The CDR3 spans 14 residues. With V trimmed by 5 bases and J by 5 bases, 6 bases remained unmatched. Looked up from germline, CDR1 is MNHEY and CDR2 is SVGAGI. The CDR3 region is CASSPGQIHQPQHF. The CDR3 region has the DNA TGTGCCAGCAGTCCGGGACAGATTCATCAGCCCCAGCATTTT.

The chain joins TRBV9 to TRBJ2-7; 7 bases fit TRBD2. V lost 4 bases and J lost 2; bases outside the gene matches: 6. CDR1 and CDR2 (germline): SGDLS, YYNGEE. CDR3 length: 14 residues. CDR3 sequence reads: CASSFSGKPYEQYF. The DNA of the CDR3 is TGTGCCAGCAGCTTCAGCGGGAAACCCTACGAGCAGTACTTC.

The V and J genes are TRBV27 and TRBJ2-1; 14 bases agree with TRBD2. The germline gives CDR1 MNHEY, CDR2 SMNVEV (reference sequence). The V gene end was trimmed by 2 bases and the J gene end by 4 bases; junction bases not matched to a gene: 10. The CDR3 covers 19 residues. CDR3 protein: CASSLHPGLAGEIYNEQFF. CDR3 nucleotides: TGTGCCAGCAGTTTACACCCGGGACTAGCGGGGGAAATTTACAATGAGCAGTTCTTC.

This sequence joins TRBV6-5 and TRBJ2-5; no clear D. Germline values: CDR1 MNHEY, CDR2 SVGAGI. V lost 7 bases, J lost 3 bases, and 15 bases lay in between. The CDR3 is 14 residues long. The chain's CDR3 is CASTLRPLKETQYF. For the CDR3, the DNA is TGTGCCAGCACCCTCCGTCCGCTTAAAGAGACCCAGTACTTC.

V gene TRBV11-3 combines with J gene TRBJ2-5; 7 bases map to TRBD1. Germline CDR1 reads SGHNT; CDR2 reads YENEEA. The CDR3 contains 13 residues. V was clipped by 6 bases and J by 4 bases; unmatched bases: 5. The CDR3 loop reads CASRHSGGETQYF. The DNA for the CDR3 is TGTGCCAGCAGGCATTCAGGGGGAGAGACCCAGTACTTC.

The V gene is TRBV5-1, the J gene TRBJ2-3; unclear D gene. CDR1 and CDR2 from the germline V gene are SGHRS and YFSETQ. The length of the CDR3 is 15 residues. Trimming shortened V by 0 bases and J by 0 bases, and 8 bases separated the two germline ends. This chain's CDR3 is CASSLELKSTDTQYF. Here the CDR3 DNA reads TGCGCCAGCAGCTTGGAACTGAAGAGCACAGATACGCAGTATTTT.

CDR3 protein: CASKLADYNEQFF. Here the CDR3 DNA reads TGTGCCAGCAAACTAGCGGATTACAATGAGCAGTTCTTC. The J gene is TRBJ2-1, the V gene TRBV6-5; 8 bases fit TRBD2. V trimming: 7 bases; J trimming: 4 bases; junction bases outside the gene matches: 3. Germline V gene data show CDR1 as MNHEY and CDR2 as SVGAGI. The CDR3 is 13 amino acids.

This chain links TRBV13 with TRBJ1-5; no firm D call. CDR1 is PRHDT and CDR2 is FYEKMQ in the germline V gene (reference sequence). Trimming left V 0 bases short and J 6 bases short, with 9 bases between. This CDR3 contains 14 residues. CDR3 DNA sequence: TGTGCCAGCAGCTTAGGGACCGAGGGTCAGCCCCAGCATTTT. Translated, it gives CASSLGTEGQPQHF.